This entry is about one TCR beta chain. The data were obtained in a study of cytomegalovirus exposure and HLA in healthy donors. With 4 bases removed from V and 8 bases from J, the gap between germline ends came to 9 bases. In germline, CDR1 is MNHEY, CDR2 SMNVEV (reference sequence). The CDR3 sequence is 13 residues long. A multiplex PCR was run with 60 Vbeta primers and 13 Jbeta primers. The method was immunoSEQ multiplex PCR; TCRdb's version includes in-frame clones alone and lacks a portion of them. The data contain 90,000 to 140,000 clones, 83% of them singletons. The sequence was obtained from a man between 18 and 29 years old in good health and CMV-seronegative. Sequenced input: PBMCs. The V gene is TRBV27, the J gene TRBJ1-6, with D possibly being TRBD1 (5 bases). CDR3 sequence reads: CASSWGGDSPLHF. CDR3 sequence (DNA): TGTGCCAGCAGTTGGGGGGGGGATTCACCCCTCCACTTT.